A single sample is the source of the 30 T cell receptor beta chains below, sequenced in a study of blood T cell repertoires in COVID-19. Using immunoSEQ multiplex PCR, the repertoire was profiled, and TCRdb retains in-frame clones only, with some absent. The sample holds about 520,000 clones, approximately 85% seen once. The sequenced sample consisted of peripheral blood. These receptors came from a human donor in a cohort sampled during active COVID-19.

This clone was seen a single time. Other DNA sequences from this sample encode an identical CDR3 as well. J is TRBJ2-7 and V is TRBV12-3 or TRBV12-4; no clear D gene. The CDR3 extends over 13 amino acids. Trimming shortened V by 1 base and J by 0 bases, and 4 bases separated the two germline ends. The CDR3 region has the DNA TGTGCCAGCAGTTTAGGGGCCTCCTACGAGCAGTACTTC. This codes for CASSLGASYEQYF.

V gene TRBV7-9 combines with J gene TRBJ2-1, with 11 nucleotides matching TRBD2. The CDR3 sequence is 16 residues long. Germline values: CDR1 SEHNR, CDR2 FQNEAQ (reference sequence). Germline trimming cut 5 bases from V and 2 bases from J; bases unmatched to any gene: 5. CDR3 region: CASSHRLAGPYNEQFF. CDR3 DNA: TGTGCCAGCAGCCACCGACTAGCGGGACCCTACAATGAGCAGTTCTTC.

The chain combines TRBV28 with TRBJ2-5, with 10 bases fitting TRBD2. V was clipped by 5 bases and J by 4 bases; unmatched bases: 7. Germline loops: CDR1 MDHEN, CDR2 SYDVKM. There are 15 residues in the CDR3. This CDR3 is CASSRSAGGPETQYF. The CDR3 DNA reads as TGTGCCAGCAGTCGTTCAGCGGGAGGGCCAGAGACCCAGTACTTC.

The chain joins TRBV27 to TRBJ2-1; D may be TRBD2 (5 bases). The CDR3 is 17 residues long. V was clipped by 5 bases and J by 5 bases, with 22 bases between them. Germline V gene data show CDR1 as MNHEY and CDR2 as SMNVEV (reference sequence). The CDR3 spells CASSLRSGNPLHNEQFF. CDR3 in DNA: TGTGCCAGCAGTCTAAGGTCCGGGAACCCCCTTCACAATGAGCAGTTCTTC.

The chain couples TRBV5-1 to TRBJ1-2; 7 bases are shared with TRBD1. Trimming cost V 4 bases and J 3 bases; bases outside gene matches: 9. This CDR3 region has 15 residues. Germline assignment: CDR1 SGHRS and CDR2 YFSETQ. The chain's CDR3 is CASSPRTGGDYGYTF. The DNA of the CDR3 is TGCGCCAGCAGCCCGAGGACAGGAGGAGACTATGGCTACACCTTC. The whole variable domain, remainder taken from reference TRBV5-1 and TRBJ1-2, is KAGVTQTPRYLIKTRGQQVTLSCSPISGHRSVSWYQQTPGQGLQFLFEYFSETQRNKGNFPGRFSGRQFSNSRSEMNVSTLELGDSALYLCASSPRTGGDYGYTFGSGTRLTVV.

This chain connects TRBV2 to TRBJ2-3; D is unresolved. Germline CDR1 is SNHLY and CDR2 is FYNNEI. V was clipped by 2 bases and J by 0 bases, with 9 bases between them. This CDR3 is 15 amino acids long. In DNA, the CDR3 is TGTGCCAGCAGTGAACGGGTGCCTAGCACAGATACGCAGTATTTT. Protein: CASSERVPSTDTQYF.

CDR3 coding DNA: TGTGCCAGCAGCCCCACCCGACAGTATTCCGACGAGCAGTACTTC. Encoded protein: CASSPTRQYSDEQYF. V and J are TRBV6-6 and TRBJ2-7; D perhaps matches TRBD1 (5 bases). Germline-derived CDR1 and CDR2 are MNHNY and SVGAGI (reference sequence). The V and J ends lost 6 bases and 5 bases respectively, with 20 bases between them. The CDR3 runs to 15 residues.

With respect to this clone: The junction and the germline gene differ at one end; a read error may be behind it. The CDR3, as DNA: TGTGCTAGCAGCTTAGGACTAGCGGGAGGGCCCCAAGATACGCAGTATTTT. Protein product: CASSLGLAGGPQDTQYF. The chain couples TRBV7-7 to TRBJ2-3; TRBD2 matches at 15 bases. This CDR3 is 17 amino acids long. Germline loops: CDR1 SSHAT, CDR2 FNYEAQ (reference sequence).

The genes are TRBV9 and TRBJ2-2; possibly TRBD2 for D (6 bases). V was cut by 2 bases and J by 5 bases, with 16 bases left in between. The CDR3 covers 16 residues. Germline V lookup: CDR1 SGDLS, CDR2 YYNGEE. CDR3 bases: TGTGCCAGCAGCGTTTTTCCGGGACTGCAAACCGGGGAGCTGTTTTTT. Translating gives CASSVFPGLQTGELFF. The full variable domain, in which reference TRBV9 and TRBJ2-2 provide the parts outside the CDR3, is DSGVTQTPKHLITATGQRVTLRCSPRSGDLSVYWYQQSLDQGLQFLIQYYNGEERAKGNILERFSAQQFPDLHSELNLSSLELGDSALYFCASSVFPGLQTGELFFGEGSRLTVL.

This clone was recorded only once. The chain recombines TRBV7-3 with TRBJ2-1; a weak D match, TRBD1 (6 bases). The CDR3 extends over 15 amino acids. Per the germline V gene, CDR1 is SGHTA and CDR2 is FQGTGA. Deletions cut 5 bases from V and 2 bases from J, with 13 bases between. This CDR3 reads CASSGTGQTYNEQFF. The DNA of the CDR3 is TGTGCCAGCAGCGGCACCGGACAGACCTACAATGAGCAGTTCTTC.

This rearrangement joins TRBV27 to TRBJ2-7; D remains ambiguous. The V gene lost 4 bases and the J gene lost 8 bases, with 6 bases spanning the gap. This CDR3 is built from 10 residues. Germline V gene data show CDR1 as MNHEY and CDR2 as SMNVEV (reference sequence). The CDR3 nucleotides read TGTGCCAGCAGTTGCCAGAAGCAGTACTTC. Translated: CASSCQKQYF.

The rearrangement links TRBV28 to TRBJ1-5; TRBD1 matches at 9 bases. This CDR3 contains 18 residues. V shed 5 bases and J 1 base; nucleotides not matched to a gene: 12. Per the germline V gene, CDR1 is MDHEN and CDR2 is SYDVKM. The DNA for the CDR3 is TGTGCCAGCAGTACGCCGGGACAGGGACTACTGAGCAATCAGCCCCAGCATTTT. It codes for CASSTPGQGLLSNQPQHF.

The chain uses TRBV5-1 and TRBJ1-3; TRBD1 aligns across 7 bases. The CDR3 runs 16 residues. The J segment lost 0 bases and the V segment lost 4 bases, leaving 7 bases of the junction unmatched. Germline loops: CDR1 SGHRS, CDR2 YFSETQ. The CDR3 DNA is TGCGCCAGCAGCGCCGGGACAGTTTCCTCTGGAAACACCATATATTTT. Translated, it gives CASSAGTVSSGNTIYF. The full variable domain, completed using reference TRBV5-1 and TRBJ1-3, is KAGVTQTPRYLIKTRGQQVTLSCSPISGHRSVSWYQQTPGQGLQFLFEYFSETQRNKGNFPGRFSGRQFSNSRSEMNVSTLELGDSALYLCASSAGTVSSGNTIYFGEGSWLTVV.

The J gene is TRBJ2-1, the V gene TRBV6-4; a weak D match, TRBD1 (5 bases). V lost 3 bases and J 0 bases, leaving 18 bases between the germline ends. Germline CDR1 MRHNA, CDR2 SNTAGT. This CDR3 region has 18 residues. DNA of the CDR3: TGTGCCAGCAGTGAAGGGGCGCTGGACCGAAGCTCCTACAATGAGCAGTTCTTC. It codes for CASSEGALDRSSYNEQFF.

This clone was seen once. The rearrangement joins TRBV19 to TRBJ1-1, with TRBD1 as a possible D gene (6 bases). Looked up from germline, CDR1 is LNHDA and CDR2 is SQIVND (reference sequence). Trimming shortened V by 7 bases and J by 0 bases, and 12 bases separated the two germline ends. The CDR3 covers 14 residues. The CDR3 here is CASTWTDLNTEAFF. DNA for the CDR3: TGTGCCAGTACCTGGACAGACCTGAACACTGAAGCTTTCTTT.

The chain carries TRBV24-1 and TRBJ2-6; no definite D call. This CDR3 is 15 amino acids long. V was clipped by 4 bases and J by 0 bases, with 6 bases between them. The germline CDR1 and CDR2 sequences are KGHDR and SFDVKD. CDR3 protein: CATSDASSGANVLTF. DNA for the CDR3: TGTGCCACCAGTGACGCCAGCTCTGGGGCCAACGTCCTGACTTTC.

The genes are TRBV6-6 and TRBJ1-1; no clear D. CDR1 MNHNY and CDR2 SVGAGI come from the germline V gene (reference sequence). Trimming cost V 0 bases and J 1 base, with 6 bases left between them. There are 14 residues in the CDR3. The CDR3 spells CASSYSATNTEAFF. Written as DNA, the CDR3 is TGTGCCAGCAGTTACTCGGCAACGAACACTGAAGCTTTCTTT.

This chain connects TRBV9 to TRBJ1-1; 8 nucleotides agree with TRBD1. From germline, CDR1 is SGDLS and CDR2 YYNGEE. Trimming at V came to 4 bases and at J to 1 base, leaving 3 bases not matched to a gene. The CDR3 runs 14 residues. CDR3 in DNA: TGTGCCAGCAGCAACCAGGGGGCGAACACTGAAGCTTTCTTT. This encodes CASSNQGANTEAFF.

This chain uses TRBV18 with TRBJ2-5, with TRBD2 identical over 9 bases. This CDR3 spans 15 amino acids. From germline, CDR1 is KGHSH and CDR2 LQKENI. With V trimmed by 0 bases and J by 3 bases, 2 bases remained unmatched. CDR3 sequence: CASSPPVAGEETQYF. As DNA, the CDR3 is TGTGCCAGCTCACCACCGGTAGCGGGAGAAGAGACCCAGTACTTC.

The rearrangement uses TRBV4-1 and TRBJ2-1; no definite D call. With 1 base removed from V and 3 bases from J, the gap between germline ends came to 16 bases. The CDR3 sequence is 17 residues long. Per germline, CDR1 MGHRA and CDR2 YSYEKL. The CDR3 sequence is CASSQVGIETGYNEQFF. The CDR3 DNA sequence: TGCGCCAGCAGCCAAGTAGGTATAGAGACGGGCTACAATGAGCAGTTCTTC.

This clone was detected only a few times. The V gene is TRBV9, the J gene TRBJ1-1; D not certain. The CDR3 consists of 15 residues. The V and J ends lost 0 bases and 4 bases respectively, with 13 bases between them. Germline loops: CDR1 SGDLS, CDR2 YYNGEE. The CDR3 DNA is TGTGCCAGCAGCGTAGGGTCCGGGGTGAGCACTGAAGCTTTCTTT. It codes for CASSVGSGVSTEAFF.

The rearrangement links TRBV4-2 to TRBJ2-2, with 9 bases aligning to TRBD2. With V trimmed by 0 bases and J by 5 bases, 10 bases remained unmatched. CDR1 is LGHNA, CDR2 YNFKEQ, per germline. This CDR3 spans 18 amino acids. CDR3 sequence reads: CASSQDSAGGPITGELFF. As DNA, the CDR3 is TGTGCCAGCAGCCAAGATAGCGCGGGAGGGCCCATAACCGGGGAGCTGTTTTTT.

The rearrangement uses TRBV30 and TRBJ2-7; 7 bases align to TRBD2. J was trimmed by 6 bases and V by 0 bases; bases with no gene match: 8. The CDR3 sequence is 14 residues long. The V gene's germline CDR1 is GTSNPN and CDR2 SVGIG (reference sequence). DNA of the CDR3: TGTGCCTGGAGTGTATGGGGAGGGACGGGCGAGCAGTACTTC. This gives the protein CAWSVWGGTGEQYF.

The chain employs TRBV27 and TRBJ1-2, with a possible D match to TRBD1 (5 bases). This CDR3 contains 13 residues. With 8 bases removed from V and 7 bases from J, the gap between germline ends came to 17 bases. Germline lookup yields CDR1 MNHEY and CDR2 SMNVEV (reference sequence). As DNA, the CDR3 is TGTGCCAGCTCGGTCTCTCCGGGGGGTGGCTACACCTTC. Translated: CASSVSPGGGYTF.

The genes are TRBV27 and TRBJ1-2; 7 bases map to TRBD1. V gave up 2 bases and J gave up 7 bases; unmatched junction bases: 7. The CDR3 extends over 14 amino acids. Germline CDR1 reads MNHEY; CDR2 reads SMNVEV (reference sequence). CDR3 DNA: TGTGCCAGCAGTTTACTACCGGGACAGTTTGGCTACACCTTC. Protein sequence: CASSLLPGQFGYTF.

In the case of this clone: Additional DNA sequences in this sample encode the identical CDR3. The gene calls are TRBV9 and TRBJ1-2, with D tentatively TRBD1 (6 bases). This CDR3 has 13 residues. Germline loops: CDR1 SGDLS, CDR2 YYNGEE. The V and J ends lost 3 bases and 2 bases respectively, with 8 bases between them. CDR3 sequence reads: CASSATGNYGYTF. In nucleotides, the CDR3 is TGTGCCAGCAGCGCCACAGGGAACTATGGCTACACCTTC. Full variable domain (outside the CDR3, taken from reference TRBV9 and TRBJ1-2): DSGVTQTPKHLITATGQRVTLRCSPRSGDLSVYWYQQSLDQGLQFLIQYYNGEERAKGNILERFSAQQFPDLHSELNLSSLELGDSALYFCASSATGNYGYTFGSGTRLTVV.

V usage is TRBV6-6 and J usage is TRBJ2-7; TRBD2 agrees at 7 bases. This CDR3 comprises 13 residues. Germline loops: CDR1 MNHNY, CDR2 SVGAGI (reference sequence). Trimming took 3 bases from V and 6 from J; bases not matched to a gene: 5. CDR3: CASSYSASGEQYF. The CDR3 DNA sequence: TGTGCCAGCAGTTATTCCGCTAGCGGCGAGCAGTACTTC.

V usage is TRBV25-1 and J usage is TRBJ1-6; D unresolved. Germline V gene data show CDR1 as MGHDK and CDR2 as SYGVNS. The CDR3 runs to 15 residues. Trimming pared 3 bases from V and 4 bases from J, leaving 10 bases between. For the CDR3, the DNA is TGTGCCAGCAGTGATCCGTCAGATTATAATTCACCCCTCCACTTT. Protein product: CASSDPSDYNSPLHF.

The V gene is TRBV7-9, the J gene TRBJ2-2; D is unclear. V was pared by 1 base and J by 7 bases, with 13 bases between. CDR1 is SEHNR, CDR2 FQNEAQ, per germline (reference sequence). CDR3 length: 15 amino acids. The DNA of the CDR3 is TGTGCCAGCAGCTTAGTATTGGGCGCTGGCGGGGAGCTGTTTTTT. Protein sequence: CASSLVLGAGGELFF.

This clone appeared a single time. This chain uses TRBV28 with TRBJ1-1; 7 nucleotides match TRBD1. With 2 bases clipped from V and 1 base from J, the junction kept 10 bases outside the gene matches. Germline-derived CDR1 and CDR2 are MDHEN and SYDVKM. The CDR3 extends over 17 amino acids. CDR3 nucleotide sequence: TGTGCCAGCAGTTTAGGTATTAAGGGGGCTGGGAACACTGAAGCTTTCTTT. Its protein is CASSLGIKGAGNTEAFF.